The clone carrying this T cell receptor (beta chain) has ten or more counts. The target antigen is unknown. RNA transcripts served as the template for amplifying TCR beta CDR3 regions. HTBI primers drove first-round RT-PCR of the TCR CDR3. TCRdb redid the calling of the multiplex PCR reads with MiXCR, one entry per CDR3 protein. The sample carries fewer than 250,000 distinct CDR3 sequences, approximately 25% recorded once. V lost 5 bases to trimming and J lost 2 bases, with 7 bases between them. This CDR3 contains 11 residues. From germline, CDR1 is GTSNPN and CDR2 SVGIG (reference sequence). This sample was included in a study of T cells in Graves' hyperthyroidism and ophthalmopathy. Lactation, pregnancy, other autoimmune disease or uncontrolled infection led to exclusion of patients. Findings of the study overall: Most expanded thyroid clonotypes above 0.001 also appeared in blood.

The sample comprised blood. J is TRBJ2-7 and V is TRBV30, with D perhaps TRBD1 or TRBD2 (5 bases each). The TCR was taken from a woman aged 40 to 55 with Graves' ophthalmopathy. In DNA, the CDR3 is TGTGCCTGGGGGGACCCCTACGAGCAGTACTTC. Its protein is CAWGDPYEQYF.